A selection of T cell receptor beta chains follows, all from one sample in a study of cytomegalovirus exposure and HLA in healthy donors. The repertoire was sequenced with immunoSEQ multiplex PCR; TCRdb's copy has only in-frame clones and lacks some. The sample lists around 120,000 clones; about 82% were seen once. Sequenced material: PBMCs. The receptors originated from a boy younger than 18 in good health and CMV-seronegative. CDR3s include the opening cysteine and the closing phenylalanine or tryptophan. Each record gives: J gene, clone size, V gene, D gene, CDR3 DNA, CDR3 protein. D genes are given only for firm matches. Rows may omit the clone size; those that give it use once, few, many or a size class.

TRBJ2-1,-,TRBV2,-,TGTGCCAGCAGTGGGTCTACGCTATCCTACAATGAGCAGTTCTTC,CASSGSTLSYNEQFF
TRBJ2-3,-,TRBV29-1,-,TGCAGCGTTGTGAAGGAGCAAGATACGCAGTATTTT,CSVVKEQDTQYF
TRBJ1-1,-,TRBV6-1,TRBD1,TGTGCCAGCAGTGAAGCCCGGACAGGGGGAAATACTGAAGCTTTCTTT,CASSEARTGGNTEAFF
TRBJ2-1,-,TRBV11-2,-,TGTGCCAGCAGCTTGGGGCTCAATGAGCAGTTCTTC,CASSLGLNEQFF
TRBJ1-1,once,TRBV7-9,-,TGTGCCAGCAGGCCGCCGGGTAGTACTGAAGCTTTCTTT,CASRPPGSTEAFF
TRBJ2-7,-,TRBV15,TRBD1,TGTGCCACCAGCAGGCCTCCGGGGGTCCGGACAGGGGGCTCCTACGAGCAGTACTTC,CATSRPPGVRTGGSYEQYF
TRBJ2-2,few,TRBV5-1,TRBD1,TGCGCCAGCAGCTTCGGACAGGGTAACACCGGGGAGCTGTTTTTT,CASSFGQGNTGELFF
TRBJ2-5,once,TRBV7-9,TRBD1,TGTGCCAGCAGCACCGGGACAGGGGTTTATGAGACCCAGTACTTC,CASSTGTGVYETQYF
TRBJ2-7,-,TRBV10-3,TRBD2,TGTGCCATCAGGGAGACTAGCGGTATTCCCTACGAGCAGTACTTC,CAIRETSGIPYEQYF
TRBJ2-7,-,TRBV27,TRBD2,TGTGCCAGCAGCCTTTCGGGACTAGCCTACGAGCAGTACTTC,CASSLSGLAYEQYF
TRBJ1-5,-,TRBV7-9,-,TGTGCCAGCAGCTTAGCCGGGGGAGGGGGGAACCAGCCCCAGCATTTT,CASSLAGGGGNQPQHF
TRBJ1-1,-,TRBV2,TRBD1,TGTGCCAGCAGGGGACAGATGAACACTGAAGCTTTCTTT,CASRGQMNTEAFF
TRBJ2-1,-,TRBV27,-,TGTGCCAGCAGTTCACAACAGACTACCAAGAGCTCCTACAATGAGCAGTTCTTC,CASSSQQTTKSSYNEQFF
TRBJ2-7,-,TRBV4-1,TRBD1,TGCGCCAGCAGCCAAAACAGGGGGGACTACGAGCAGTACTTC,CASSQNRGDYEQYF
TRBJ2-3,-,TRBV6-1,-,TGTGCCAGCAGGTGGGTAGCGGCTAGCACAGATACGCAGTATTTT,CASRWVAASTDTQYF
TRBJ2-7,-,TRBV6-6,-,TGTGCCAGCAGTTACCGCCCAGGGTCGAGCTCCTACGAGCAGTACTTC,CASSYRPGSSSYEQYF
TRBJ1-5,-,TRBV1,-,TGCACCAGCAGCCAAGAAGAGGGGCCAGGGGAAACCAATCAGCCCCAGCATTTT,CTSSQEEGPGETNQPQHF
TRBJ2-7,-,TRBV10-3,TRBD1,TGTGCCACTCAAAGGGGGACAGGGGGGACCTACGAGCAGTACTTC,CATQRGTGGTYEQYF
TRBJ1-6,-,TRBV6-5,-,TGTGCCAGCAGTTACTCGGGGGGGGCAAGGTCACCCCTCCACTTT,CASSYSGGARSPLHF
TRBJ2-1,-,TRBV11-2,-,TGTGCCAGCAGCTCACTTGGCAGGGTAGGCAATGAGCAGTTCTTC,CASSSLGRVGNEQFF
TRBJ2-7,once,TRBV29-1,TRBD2,TGCAGCGTTGAAGATCCTGGACTAGCGGGAGGGTACGAGCAGTACTTC,CSVEDPGLAGGYEQYF
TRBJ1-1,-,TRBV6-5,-,TGTGCCAGCAGCCGGACAATGAACACTGAAGCTTTCTTT,CASSRTMNTEAFF
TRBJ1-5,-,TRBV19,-,TGTGCCAGTAGTGACTGGGGCAATCAGCCCCAGCATTTT,CASSDWGNQPQHF
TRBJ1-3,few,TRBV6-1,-,TGTGCCAGCAGTGGGCGGAGAAACACCATATATTTT,CASSGRRNTIYF
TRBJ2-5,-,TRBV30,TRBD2,TGTGCCCGCAGTCCTAGCGGGAGTGGGGAGCAGTACTTC,CARSPSGSGEQYF
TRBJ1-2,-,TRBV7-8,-,TGTGCCAGCAGCCCATGGACAGCAGGCTATGGCTACACCTTC,CASSPWTAGYGYTF
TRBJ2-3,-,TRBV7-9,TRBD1,TGTGCCAGCAGCTTGGGACAGGGGGGTACAGATACGCAGTATTTT,CASSLGQGGTDTQYF
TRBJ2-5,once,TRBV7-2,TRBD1,TGTGCCAGCAGCTCAAGAGAGGGGGGACAGGAGGGAGAGACCCAGTACTTC,CASSSREGGQEGETQYF
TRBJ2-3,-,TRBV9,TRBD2,TGTGCCAGCAGCGATAGACTAGCGGGAGGAGGTACGCAGTATTTT,CASSDRLAGGGTQYF
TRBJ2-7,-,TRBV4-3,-,TGCGCCAGCAGCCAAGATAGGTGGACAACACCATCCTACGAGCAGTACTTC,CASSQDRWTTPSYEQYF
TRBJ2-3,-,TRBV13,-,TGTGCCAGCAGCTTAGTATCGGGAAGCTTCACAGATACGCAGTATTTT,CASSLVSGSFTDTQYF
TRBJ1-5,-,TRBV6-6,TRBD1,TGTGCCAGCAGCCCCGGGACAGGGTTTAGCAATCAGCCCCAGCATTTT,CASSPGTGFSNQPQHF
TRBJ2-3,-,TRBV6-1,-,TGTGCCAGCAGTGAAGGAGGCTCCCTTCGAGGGGATACGCAGTATTTT,CASSEGGSLRGDTQYF
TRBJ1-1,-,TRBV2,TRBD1,TGTGCCAGCAAAGGGACAGGAGGGGTGAACACTGAAGCTTTCTTT,CASKGTGGVNTEAFF
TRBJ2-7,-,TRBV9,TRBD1,TGTGCCAGCAGCGCCTCAGGGGGTCCTTCTAACGAGCAGTACTTC,CASSASGGPSNEQYF